The rows below give T cell receptor beta chains drawn from one sample of a study of T cell changes during pregnancy in multiple sclerosis. Clones were sequenced by immunoSEQ multiplex PCR, and TCRdb holds only the in-frame ones, with some missing. In the table there are about 70,000 clones, about 91% of which are singletons. The sequencing used peripheral blood, collected after pregnancy. The receptors here all came from a female donor with multiple sclerosis, enrolled in a pregnancy study. CDR3s include the opening cysteine and the closing phenylalanine or tryptophan. The order of the fields is clone size, D gene, V gene, J gene, CDR3 DNA, CDR3 protein. D genes are given only for firm matches. Clone size is not always given. Where it is, it says once, few, many or a class for expanded clones.

clone size: NA; D gene: NA; V gene: TRBV19; J gene: TRBJ1-4; CDR3 DNA: TGTGCCAGTAGTATCCGGACAGCCACTAATGAAAAACTGTTTTTT; CDR3 protein: CASSIRTATNEKLFF
clone size: once; D gene: NA; V gene: TRBV11-2; J gene: TRBJ1-5; CDR3 DNA: TGTGCCAGCAGCCAGATGGGGGGAAGTGACCAGCCCCAGCATTTT; CDR3 protein: CASSQMGGSDQPQHF
clone size: once; D gene: TRBD2; V gene: TRBV5-1; J gene: TRBJ2-7; CDR3 DNA: TGCGCCAGCAGTCTCGGGACTACCCACGAGCAGTACTTC; CDR3 protein: CASSLGTTHEQYF
clone size: NA; D gene: TRBD2; V gene: TRBV5-1; J gene: TRBJ2-5; CDR3 DNA: TGCGCCAGCAACATAGCAGGAGCGGGAGCTCCCCAAGAGACCCAGTACTTC; CDR3 protein: CASNIAGAGAPQETQYF
clone size: NA; D gene: TRBD1; V gene: TRBV6-1; J gene: TRBJ1-4; CDR3 DNA: TGTGCCAGCAGTGAAGGGACAGGGGGCGTTGAAAAACTGTTTTTT; CDR3 protein: CASSEGTGGVEKLFF
clone size: NA; D gene: NA; V gene: TRBV7-9; J gene: TRBJ1-5; CDR3 DNA: TGTGCCAGCAGCTTAGCGCTTGGGCCAGATAATCAGCCCCAGCATTTT; CDR3 protein: CASSLALGPDNQPQHF
clone size: NA; D gene: NA; V gene: TRBV5-6; J gene: TRBJ2-1; CDR3 DNA: TGTGCCAGCAGCTTCGGGGGAGTCAATGAGCAGTTCTTC; CDR3 protein: CASSFGGVNEQFF
clone size: NA; D gene: NA; V gene: TRBV5-5; J gene: TRBJ2-7; CDR3 DNA: TGTGCCAGCAGATTTGGGACTTACTACGAGCAGTACTTC; CDR3 protein: CASRFGTYYEQYF
clone size: NA; D gene: TRBD1; V gene: TRBV5-6; J gene: TRBJ2-1; CDR3 DNA: TGTGCCAGCAGCTTCCGGGACAGATACAATGAGCAGTTCTTC; CDR3 protein: CASSFRDRYNEQFF
clone size: NA; D gene: NA; V gene: TRBV27; J gene: TRBJ1-2; CDR3 DNA: TGTGCCAGCAGTTCTATATTGGCGGGTGGGCATGGCTACACCTTC; CDR3 protein: CASSSILAGGHGYTF
clone size: NA; D gene: TRBD1; V gene: TRBV30; J gene: TRBJ1-4; CDR3 DNA: TGTGCCTGGAGTGTAATAGGGGACAGGAGGAGTGAAAAACTGTTTTTT; CDR3 protein: CAWSVIGDRRSEKLFF
clone size: NA; D gene: TRBD1; V gene: TRBV27; J gene: TRBJ1-2; CDR3 DNA: TGTGCCAGCAGTTTAGGGGTAGGGGGCGCGGTCTATGGCTACACCTTC; CDR3 protein: CASSLGVGGAVYGYTF
clone size: NA; D gene: NA; V gene: TRBV5-1; J gene: TRBJ2-1; CDR3 DNA: TGCGCCAGCAGCCGGATAGCCCCTGATGAGCAGTTCTTC; CDR3 protein: CASSRIAPDEQFF
clone size: NA; D gene: TRBD2; V gene: TRBV10-1; J gene: TRBJ2-1; CDR3 DNA: TGCGCCAGCAGTGAGTCGATTATGGAGCGGGATCCCGGGCGGAATGAGCAGTTCTTC; CDR3 protein: CASSESIMERDPGRNEQFF
clone size: NA; D gene: NA; V gene: TRBV2; J gene: TRBJ2-5; CDR3 DNA: TGTGCCAGCGGGGGGGCTCAAGAGACCCAGTACTTC; CDR3 protein: CASGGAQETQYF
clone size: NA; D gene: TRBD2; V gene: TRBV5-1; J gene: TRBJ2-7; CDR3 DNA: TGCGCCAGCAGCACCCTAGCGGGAGTTTTCTACGAGCAGTACTTC; CDR3 protein: CASSTLAGVFYEQYF
clone size: NA; D gene: TRBD2; V gene: TRBV7-9; J gene: TRBJ2-1; CDR3 DNA: TGTGCCAGCAGCTCGCAACTAGCGGGAGACTACAATGAGCAGTTCTTC; CDR3 protein: CASSSQLAGDYNEQFF
clone size: NA; D gene: NA; V gene: TRBV5-1; J gene: TRBJ1-4; CDR3 DNA: TGCGCCAGCAGCTTCGGACATTCGAATGAAAAACTGTTTTTT; CDR3 protein: CASSFGHSNEKLFF
clone size: once; D gene: NA; V gene: TRBV5-5; J gene: TRBJ2-7; CDR3 DNA: TGTGCCAGCAGCTTGGAGTGGACAGCCTACGAGCAGTACTTC; CDR3 protein: CASSLEWTAYEQYF
clone size: NA; D gene: NA; V gene: TRBV6-5; J gene: TRBJ2-5; CDR3 DNA: TGTGCCAGCAGTTTTCAGCCCGGGACAAGAGAGACCCAGTACTTC; CDR3 protein: CASSFQPGTRETQYF
clone size: NA; D gene: NA; V gene: TRBV4-1; J gene: TRBJ2-3; CDR3 DNA: TGCGCCAGCAGCCCGGTTAAGGGAGGAGGGACAGATACGCAGTATTTT; CDR3 protein: CASSPVKGGGTDTQYF
clone size: NA; D gene: TRBD1; V gene: TRBV6-4; J gene: TRBJ1-2; CDR3 DNA: TGTGCCAGCAGTGACTCGGGACAGTTCTCCTATGGCTACACCTTC; CDR3 protein: CASSDSGQFSYGYTF
clone size: NA; D gene: NA; V gene: TRBV5-6; J gene: TRBJ2-5; CDR3 DNA: TGTGCCAGCAACTATTTTAGCGGAGTGTACCAAGAGACCCAGTACTTC; CDR3 protein: CASNYFSGVYQETQYF
clone size: NA; D gene: NA; V gene: TRBV28; J gene: TRBJ2-1; CDR3 DNA: TGTGCCAGCAGTTTCGGAAGGCTAGCTGATACCTACAATGAGCAGTTCTTC; CDR3 protein: CASSFGRLADTYNEQFF
clone size: NA; D gene: NA; V gene: TRBV4-1; J gene: TRBJ2-7; CDR3 DNA: TGCGCCAGCAGTTCGACAGAGACCTACGAGCAGTACTTC; CDR3 protein: CASSSTETYEQYF
clone size: NA; D gene: NA; V gene: TRBV4-1; J gene: TRBJ2-6; CDR3 DNA: TGCGCCAGCAGCCAAGAGTGGGGCGGTGGGGCCAACGTCCTGACTTTC; CDR3 protein: CASSQEWGGGANVLTF
clone size: NA; D gene: TRBD2; V gene: TRBV29-1; J gene: TRBJ2-1; CDR3 DNA: TGCAGCGCTGACCCGGGACTAGCCGCCAATGAGCAGTTCTTC; CDR3 protein: CSADPGLAANEQFF
clone size: NA; D gene: TRBD1; V gene: TRBV2; J gene: TRBJ1-1; CDR3 DNA: TGTGCCAGCAGTGGGGACAGCAACACTGAAGCTTTCTTT; CDR3 protein: CASSGDSNTEAFF
clone size: NA; D gene: TRBD2; V gene: TRBV7-6; J gene: TRBJ2-5; CDR3 DNA: TGTGCCAGCAGCTTCAATCTAGCGGATAACCAAGAGACCCAGTACTTC; CDR3 protein: CASSFNLADNQETQYF
clone size: NA; D gene: NA; V gene: TRBV5-1; J gene: TRBJ2-3; CDR3 DNA: TGCGCCAGCAGCGACTCAGGGGAGAGCACAGATACGCAGTATTTT; CDR3 protein: CASSDSGESTDTQYF
clone size: NA; D gene: TRBD1; V gene: TRBV19; J gene: TRBJ2-7; CDR3 DNA: TGTGCCAGTAGTATCGTGGGACAGGGGGCGGACGAGCAGTACTTC; CDR3 protein: CASSIVGQGADEQYF
clone size: NA; D gene: NA; V gene: TRBV5-1; J gene: TRBJ2-1; CDR3 DNA: TGCGCCAGCAGCTGGAGAGATACAACCTCCTACAATGAGCAGTTCTTC; CDR3 protein: CASSWRDTTSYNEQFF
clone size: NA; D gene: NA; V gene: TRBV6-5; J gene: TRBJ1-2; CDR3 DNA: TGTGCCAGCAAAAGAACCGGGACTGCCTATGGCTACACCTTC; CDR3 protein: CASKRTGTAYGYTF
clone size: NA; D gene: NA; V gene: TRBV5-1; J gene: TRBJ2-7; CDR3 DNA: TGCGCCAGCAGCTTGGGCCTGGGAGGGGGTGGCCTCTCCTACGAGCAGTACTTC; CDR3 protein: CASSLGLGGGGLSYEQYF
clone size: once; D gene: TRBD1; V gene: TRBV5-1; J gene: TRBJ2-7; CDR3 DNA: TGCGCCAGAGACAGGGTTTACGAGCAGTACTTC; CDR3 protein: CARDRVYEQYF
clone size: once; D gene: TRBD2; V gene: TRBV5-6; J gene: TRBJ2-7; CDR3 DNA: TGTGCCAGCAGCATGGGACTAGCGGGCCGATCCTACGAGCAGTACTTC; CDR3 protein: CASSMGLAGRSYEQYF
clone size: NA; D gene: TRBD1; V gene: TRBV9; J gene: TRBJ1-1; CDR3 DNA: TGTGCCAGCAGCCCAAGGACAGGGAACACTGAAGCTTTCTTT; CDR3 protein: CASSPRTGNTEAFF